This entry is about one T cell receptor (beta chain). The data stem from a study of monozygotic twins with inflammatory bowel disease. Through template switching, UMIs that included a 6-nucleotide sample barcode were added. No DNA is given; TCRdb re-called the 5' RACE reads and lists each CDR3 protein once. In all, the sample yields some 210,000 distinct CDR3 sequences. CDR1 and CDR2 (germline): SGDLS, YYNGEE. CDR3 length: 14 residues. Sequences were obtained from blood. This clonotype originated in a human donor with ulcerative colitis or Crohn's disease, or a healthy co-twin of an affected twin (not recorded which). The chain recombines TRBV9 with TRBJ1-1; TCRdb designates TRBD1, a call that cannot be tested without DNA. The CDR3 sequence: CASSTRGENTEAFF.